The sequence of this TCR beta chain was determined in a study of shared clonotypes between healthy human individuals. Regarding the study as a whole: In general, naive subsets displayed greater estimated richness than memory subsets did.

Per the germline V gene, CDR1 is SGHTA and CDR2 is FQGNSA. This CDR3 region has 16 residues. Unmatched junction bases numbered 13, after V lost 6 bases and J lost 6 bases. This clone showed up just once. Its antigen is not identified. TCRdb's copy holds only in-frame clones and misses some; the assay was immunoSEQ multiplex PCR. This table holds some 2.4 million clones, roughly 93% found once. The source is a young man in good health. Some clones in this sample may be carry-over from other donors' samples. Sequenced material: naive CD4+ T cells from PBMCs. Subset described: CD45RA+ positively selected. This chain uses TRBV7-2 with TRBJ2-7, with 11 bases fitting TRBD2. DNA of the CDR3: TGTGCCAGCAGTCGTAGCCGGCTAGCGGGAGGACTCGAGCAGTACTTC. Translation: CASSRSRLAGGLEQYF.